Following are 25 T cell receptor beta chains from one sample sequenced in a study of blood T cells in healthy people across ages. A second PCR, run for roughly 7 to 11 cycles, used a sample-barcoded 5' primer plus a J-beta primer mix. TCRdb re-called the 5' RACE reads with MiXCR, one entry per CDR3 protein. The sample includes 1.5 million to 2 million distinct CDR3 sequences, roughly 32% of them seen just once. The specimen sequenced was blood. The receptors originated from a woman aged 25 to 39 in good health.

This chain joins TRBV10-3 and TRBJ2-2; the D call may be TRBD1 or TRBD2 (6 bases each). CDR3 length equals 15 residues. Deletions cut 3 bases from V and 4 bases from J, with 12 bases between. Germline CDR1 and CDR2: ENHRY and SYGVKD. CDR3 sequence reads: CAISDRGPSTGELFF. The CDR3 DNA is TGTGCCATCAGTGACCGGGGGCCGAGCACCGGGGAGCTGTTTTTT.

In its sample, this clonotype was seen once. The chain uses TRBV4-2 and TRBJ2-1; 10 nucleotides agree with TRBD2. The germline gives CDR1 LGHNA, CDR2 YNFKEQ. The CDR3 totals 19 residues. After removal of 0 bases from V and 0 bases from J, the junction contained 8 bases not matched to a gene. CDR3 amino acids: CASSQERTSGVSSYNEQFF. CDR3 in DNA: TGTGCCAGCAGCCAAGAGAGAACTAGCGGGGTTAGCTCCTACAATGAGCAGTTCTTC.

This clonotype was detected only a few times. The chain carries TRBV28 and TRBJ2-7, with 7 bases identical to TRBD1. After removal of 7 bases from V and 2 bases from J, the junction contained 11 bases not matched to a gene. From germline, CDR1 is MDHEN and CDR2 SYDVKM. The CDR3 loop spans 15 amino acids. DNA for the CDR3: TGTGCCAGCACCCCGACAGGGATAAACCCCTACGAGCAGTACTTC. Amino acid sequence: CASTPTGINPYEQYF.

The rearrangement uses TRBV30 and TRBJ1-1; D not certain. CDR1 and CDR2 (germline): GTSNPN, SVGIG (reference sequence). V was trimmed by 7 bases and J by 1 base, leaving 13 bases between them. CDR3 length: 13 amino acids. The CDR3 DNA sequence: TGTGCCTCCCAGGACCCCCCGAACACTGAAGCTTTCTTT. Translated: CASQDPPNTEAFF.

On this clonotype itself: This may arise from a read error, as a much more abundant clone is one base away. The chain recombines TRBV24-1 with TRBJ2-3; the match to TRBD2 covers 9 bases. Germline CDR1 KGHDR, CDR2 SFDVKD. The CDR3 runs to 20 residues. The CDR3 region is CATSDLWTAIGGRATDTRYF. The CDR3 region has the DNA TGTGCCACCAGTGATTTGTGGACCGCGATCGGCGGGAGGGCGACAGATACGCGGTATTTT.

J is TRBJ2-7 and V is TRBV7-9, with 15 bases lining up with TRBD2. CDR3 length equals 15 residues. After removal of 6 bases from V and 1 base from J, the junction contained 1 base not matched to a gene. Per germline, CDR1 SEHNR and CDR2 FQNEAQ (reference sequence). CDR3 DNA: TGTGCCAGCAGAGGGACTAGCGGGGGGTCCTACGAGCAGTACTTC. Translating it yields CASRGTSGGSYEQYF.

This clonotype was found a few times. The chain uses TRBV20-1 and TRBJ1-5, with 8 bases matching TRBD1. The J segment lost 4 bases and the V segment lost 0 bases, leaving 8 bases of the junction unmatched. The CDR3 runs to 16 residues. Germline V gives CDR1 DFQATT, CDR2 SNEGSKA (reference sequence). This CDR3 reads CSARDPWDRSNQPQHF. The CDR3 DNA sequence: TGCAGTGCTAGAGATCCCTGGGACAGGTCAAATCAGCCCCAGCATTTT.

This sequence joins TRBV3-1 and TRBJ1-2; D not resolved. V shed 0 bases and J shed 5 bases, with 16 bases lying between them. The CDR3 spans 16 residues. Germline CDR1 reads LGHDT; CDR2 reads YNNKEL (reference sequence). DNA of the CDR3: TGTGCCAGCAGCCAAGATCCATTTGGCAGAGAGTATGGCTACACCTTC. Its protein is CASSQDPFGREYGYTF.

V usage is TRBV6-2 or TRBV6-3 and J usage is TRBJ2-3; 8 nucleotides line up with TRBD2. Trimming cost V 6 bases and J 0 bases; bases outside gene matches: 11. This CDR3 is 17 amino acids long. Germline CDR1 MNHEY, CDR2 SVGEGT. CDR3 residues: CASRTRTSPLSTDTQYF. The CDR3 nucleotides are TGTGCCAGCAGAACCCGGACTAGCCCTCTTAGCACAGATACGCAGTATTTT.

The CDR3 region has the DNA TGTGCCAGCAGCCGACAGGGTATCTACAATGAGCAGTTCTTC. Encoded protein: CASSRQGIYNEQFF. This chain links TRBV6-2 or TRBV6-3 with TRBJ2-1; 7 bases line up with TRBD1. V was clipped by 6 bases and J by 3 bases; unmatched bases: 5. Germline V gene sequence: CDR1 MNHEY, CDR2 SVGEGT. The CDR3 loop spans 14 amino acids.

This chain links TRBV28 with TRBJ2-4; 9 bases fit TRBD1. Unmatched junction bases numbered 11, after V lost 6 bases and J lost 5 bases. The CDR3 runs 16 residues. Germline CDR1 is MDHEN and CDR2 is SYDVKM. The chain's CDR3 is CASSEPGQGVENIQYF. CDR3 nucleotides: TGTGCCAGCAGCGAACCGGGACAGGGTGTCGAAAACATTCAGTACTTC. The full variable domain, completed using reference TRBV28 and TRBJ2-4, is DVKVTQSSRYLVKRTGEKVFLECVQDMDHENMFWYRQDPGLGLRLIYFSYDVKMKEKGDIPEGYSVSREKKERFSLILESASTNQTSMYLCASSEPGQGVENIQYFGAGTRLSVL.

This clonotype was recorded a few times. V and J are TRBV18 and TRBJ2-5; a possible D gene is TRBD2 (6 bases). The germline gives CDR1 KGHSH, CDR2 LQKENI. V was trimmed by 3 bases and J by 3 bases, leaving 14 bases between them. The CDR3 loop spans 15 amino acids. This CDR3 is CASSPGRGPKETQYF. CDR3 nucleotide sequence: TGTGCCAGCTCACCGGGGCGGGGACCTAAAGAGACCCAGTACTTC.

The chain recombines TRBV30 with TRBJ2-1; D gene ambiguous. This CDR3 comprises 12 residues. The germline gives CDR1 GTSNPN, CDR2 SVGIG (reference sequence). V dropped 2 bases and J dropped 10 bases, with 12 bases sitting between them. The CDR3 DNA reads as TGTGCCTGGAGTCCCGTCCGAGGAGAGCAGTTCTTC. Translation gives CAWSPVRGEQFF.

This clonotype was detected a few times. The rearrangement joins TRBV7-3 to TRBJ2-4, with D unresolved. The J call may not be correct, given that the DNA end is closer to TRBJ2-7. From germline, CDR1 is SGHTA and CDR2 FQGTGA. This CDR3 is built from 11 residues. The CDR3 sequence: CASNKSGEQYF. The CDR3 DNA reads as TGTGCCAGCAACAAAAGTGGCGAGCAGTACTTC.

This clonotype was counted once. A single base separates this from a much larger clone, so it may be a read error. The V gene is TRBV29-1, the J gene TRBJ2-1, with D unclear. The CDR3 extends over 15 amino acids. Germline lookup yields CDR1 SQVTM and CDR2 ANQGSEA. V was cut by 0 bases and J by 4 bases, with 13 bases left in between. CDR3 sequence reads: CSVEEPLVGYNEQFF. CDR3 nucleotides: TGCAGCGTTGAAGAGCCGTTGGTGGGGTACAATGAGCAGTTCTTC.

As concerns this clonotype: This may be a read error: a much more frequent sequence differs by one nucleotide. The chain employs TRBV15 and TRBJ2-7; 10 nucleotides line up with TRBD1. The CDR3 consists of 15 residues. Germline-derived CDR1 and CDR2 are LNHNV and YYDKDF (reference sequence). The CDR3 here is CAASRARQGAYEQYF. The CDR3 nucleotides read TGTGCCGCCAGCAGGGCAAGACAGGGGGCTTACGAGCAGTACTTC.

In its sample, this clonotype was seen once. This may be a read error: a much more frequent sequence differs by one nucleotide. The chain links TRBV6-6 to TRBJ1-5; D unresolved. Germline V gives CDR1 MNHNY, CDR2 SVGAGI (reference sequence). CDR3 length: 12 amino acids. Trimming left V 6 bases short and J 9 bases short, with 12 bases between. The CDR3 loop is CASRDWDLPQHF. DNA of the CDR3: TGTGCCAGCAGGGATTGGGATCTGCCCCAGCATTTT.

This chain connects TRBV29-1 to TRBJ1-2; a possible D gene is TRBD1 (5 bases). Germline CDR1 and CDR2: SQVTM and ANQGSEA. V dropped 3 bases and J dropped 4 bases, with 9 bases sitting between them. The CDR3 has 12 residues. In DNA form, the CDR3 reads TGCAGCGTTGATGGGGGGAGCTATGGCTACACCTTC. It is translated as CSVDGGSYGYTF.

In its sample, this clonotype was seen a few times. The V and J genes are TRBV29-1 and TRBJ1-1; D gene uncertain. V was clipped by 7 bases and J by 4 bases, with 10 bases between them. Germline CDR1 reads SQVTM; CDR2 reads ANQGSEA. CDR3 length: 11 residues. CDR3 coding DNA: TGCAGCGCTCAATTGGGCACTGAAGCTTTCTTT. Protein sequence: CSAQLGTEAFF.

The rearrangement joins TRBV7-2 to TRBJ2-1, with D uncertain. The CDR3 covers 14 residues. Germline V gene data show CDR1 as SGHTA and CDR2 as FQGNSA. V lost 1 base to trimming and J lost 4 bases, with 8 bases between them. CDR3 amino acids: CTSSLVPAYNEQFF. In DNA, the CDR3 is TGTACCAGCAGCTTAGTACCCGCATACAATGAGCAGTTCTTC.

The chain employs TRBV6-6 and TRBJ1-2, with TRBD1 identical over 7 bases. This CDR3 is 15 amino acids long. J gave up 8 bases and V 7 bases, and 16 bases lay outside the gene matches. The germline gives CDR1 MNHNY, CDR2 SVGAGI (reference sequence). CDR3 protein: CASMGDWDSLGGYTF. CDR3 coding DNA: TGTGCCAGCATGGGGGATTGGGACAGCCTAGGAGGCTACACCTTC.

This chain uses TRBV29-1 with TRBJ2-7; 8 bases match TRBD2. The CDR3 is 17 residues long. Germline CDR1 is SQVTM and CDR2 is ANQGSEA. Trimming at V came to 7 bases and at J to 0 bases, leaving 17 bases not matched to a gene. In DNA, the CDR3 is TGCAGCGCGGGGGGGGGCGTTGCCCAGGTTGGCTCCTACGAGCAGTACTTC. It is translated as CSAGGGVAQVGSYEQYF.

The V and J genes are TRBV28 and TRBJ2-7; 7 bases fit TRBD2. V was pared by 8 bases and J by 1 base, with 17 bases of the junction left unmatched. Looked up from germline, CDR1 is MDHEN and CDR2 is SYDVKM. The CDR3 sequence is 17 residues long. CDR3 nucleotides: TGTGCCAGCGGTTCCGCCCGGGCTAGCGGTAAATCCTACGAGCAGTACTTC. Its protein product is CASGSARASGKSYEQYF.

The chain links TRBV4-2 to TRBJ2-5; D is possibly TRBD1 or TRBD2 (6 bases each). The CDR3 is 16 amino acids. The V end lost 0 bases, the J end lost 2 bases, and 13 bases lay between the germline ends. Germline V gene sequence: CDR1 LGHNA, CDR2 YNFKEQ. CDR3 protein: CASSQEVGGGQETQYF. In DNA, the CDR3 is TGTGCCAGCAGCCAAGAGGTTGGAGGGGGGCAAGAGACCCAGTACTTC.

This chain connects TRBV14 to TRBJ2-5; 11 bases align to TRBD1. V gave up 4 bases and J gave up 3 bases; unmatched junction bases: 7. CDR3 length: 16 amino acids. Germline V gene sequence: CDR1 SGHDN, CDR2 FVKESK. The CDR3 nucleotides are TGTGCCAGCAGCCTTCCGGGACAGGGGGAGGAAGAGACCCAGTACTTC. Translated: CASSLPGQGEEETQYF.